This TCR beta chain was recorded in a study of cytomegalovirus exposure and HLA in healthy donors. Findings and caveats of the study: Sequencing probably produced one cluster of sequence variants that were highly shared. Later genetic work tied a missense DCLRE1C variant to beta-chain V and J trimming. TRBV6-2, TRBV6-3 and some other V segments were unresolvable in 87-base-pair reads.

In regard to this clone: What it binds is not known.

PCR was performed using 60 Vbeta and 13 Jbeta primers. Assay: immunoSEQ multiplex PCR; the TCRdb copy retains only in-frame clones and omits some. The data show about 130,000 clones, approximately 87% seen once. V dropped 1 base and J dropped 6; count of bases not matched to a gene: 5. Germline values: CDR1 SGHVS, CDR2 FQNEAQ. The CDR3 covers 15 residues. The sample comprised PBMCs. The receptor comes from a man aged 35-49 years in good health and CMV-seronegative. The chain uses TRBV7-8 and TRBJ2-1; 8 bases map to TRBD1. CDR3 loop: CASSLGGTGPNEQFF. CDR3 DNA sequence: TGTGCCAGCAGCTTAGGCGGGACAGGACCCAATGAGCAGTTCTTC.